These 12 T cell receptor beta chains share one sample of origin, sequenced in a study of T cell repertoires in cytomegalovirus infection. No cognate antigen is known for these TCRs. TCRdb re-called the reads through MiXCR, storing one row per CDR3 protein. The sample includes around 70,000 distinct CDR3 sequences, about 27% of them seen just once. This material consisted of CD8+ T cells from cultured PBMCs, taken from culture after CMV antigen stimulation. Source of these receptors: a human donor in good health (CMV status not recorded). Some clones in this sample may be carry-over from other donors' samples.

Concerning this clonotype: A much larger clonotype is one base distant, so this may be a read error. The V gene is TRBV3-1, the J gene TRBJ2-2; D tentatively reads TRBD1 or TRBD2 (5 bases each). Germline CDR1 LGHDT, CDR2 YNNKEL (reference sequence). The CDR3 length is 16 residues. The CDR3 loop is CANSHTGTSNTGELFF. The DNA for the CDR3 is TGTGCCAACAGCCATACCGGGACGTCGAACACCGGGGAGCTGTTTTTT.

This chain joins TRBV18 and TRBJ2-7, with D maybe TRBD2 (5 bases). Germline CDR1 and CDR2: KGHSH and LQKENI. V lost 0 bases and J lost 3, with 9 bases in between. This CDR3 has 14 amino acids. CDR3 in amino acids: CASSPPSAFYEQYF. DNA of the CDR3: TGTGCCAGCTCACCACCTAGCGCGTTCTACGAGCAGTACTTC.

The rearrangement links TRBV27 to TRBJ1-6; D unclear. V lost 6 bases, J lost 6 bases, and 9 bases lay in between. Germline CDR1 MNHEY, CDR2 SMNVEV (reference sequence). The CDR3 has 13 residues. This CDR3 is CASSSASNSPLHF. The CDR3 DNA is TGTGCCAGCAGCTCGGCTTCTAATTCACCCCTCCACTTT.

This chain joins TRBV6-5 and TRBJ2-7; D unclear. The CDR3 spans 15 residues. Trimming stripped 6 bases from V and 4 bases from J, with 19 bases between. CDR1 MNHEY and CDR2 SVGAGI come from the germline V gene. The CDR3 nucleotides read TGTGCCAGCAGCCTCCGGCCAGTCCTCCTATACGAGCAGTACTTC. Protein sequence: CASSLRPVLLYEQYF.

The V gene is TRBV7-9, the J gene TRBJ2-3; TRBD1 might be the D (6 bases). This CDR3 is 15 amino acids long. Trimming shortened V by 5 bases and J by 1 base, and 13 bases separated the two germline ends. The germline CDR1 and CDR2 sequences are SEHNR and FQNEAQ (reference sequence). In nucleotides, the CDR3 is TGTGCCAGCAGCCCTACAGGGAGTGGCACAGATACGCAGTATTTT. Translated, it gives CASSPTGSGTDTQYF.

The V and J genes are TRBV19 and TRBJ2-1; tentatively, D is TRBD2 (6 bases). CDR3 length equals 13 residues. V was trimmed by 5 bases and J by 4 bases, leaving 9 bases between them. Germline loops: CDR1 LNHDA, CDR2 SQIVND (reference sequence). The CDR3 loop reads CASSWTTYNEQFF. CDR3 in DNA: TGTGCCAGTAGTTGGACTACTTACAATGAGCAGTTCTTC.

This sequence joins TRBV27 and TRBJ1-6; no firm D call. CDR1 and CDR2 from the germline V gene are MNHEY and SMNVEV (reference sequence). This CDR3 has 19 amino acids. With 3 bases removed from V and 4 bases from J, the gap between germline ends came to 22 bases. As DNA, the CDR3 is TGTGCCAGCAGTTTCGGCTTTCTTAGGACCGCTTCTTATAATTCACCCCTCCACTTT. As protein: CASSFGFLRTASYNSPLHF.

The chain recombines TRBV27 with TRBJ1-6; 9 positions match TRBD1. J was trimmed by 13 bases and V by 7 bases; bases with no gene match: 17. Germline V CDR1 and CDR2: MNHEY, SMNVEV (reference sequence). This CDR3 is 16 amino acids long. CDR3 sequence (DNA): TGTGCCAGCACCCATTTTGGGACAGGGAGTATCAATCCCCTCCACTTT. It translates to CASTHFGTGSINPLHF.

The chain combines TRBV10-3 with TRBJ2-5, with D possibly TRBD1 on 5 matching bases. The germline CDR1 and CDR2 sequences are ENHRY and SYGVKD. Trimming removed 3 bases at V and 5 bases at J, with 7 bases between. The CDR3 consists of 12 residues. CDR3 DNA sequence: TGTGCCATCAGTGATTCAGGGGAGACCCAGTACTTC. Its protein product is CAISDSGETQYF.

This clonotype has a count of ten or more. The chain uses TRBV6-1 and TRBJ1-5; 9 bases are shared with TRBD1. J was trimmed by 0 bases and V by 6 bases; bases with no gene match: 6. Looked up from germline, CDR1 is MNHNS and CDR2 is SASEGT. The CDR3 consists of 16 residues. Here the CDR3 reads CASSGTGRSSNQPQHF. In nucleotides, the CDR3 is TGTGCCAGCAGCGGGACAGGGAGGAGTAGCAATCAGCCCCAGCATTTT.

J is TRBJ2-5 and V is TRBV10-3, with D possibly called TRBD1 or TRBD2 (5 bases each). CDR1 and CDR2 (germline): ENHRY, SYGVKD. The CDR3 length is 13 residues. Deletions cut 2 bases from V and 14 bases from J, with 18 bases between. CDR3 nucleotides: TGTGCCATCAGTGAGCCCCCCGACCGGGACCAATACTTC. This translates into CAISEPPDRDQYF.

The chain employs TRBV11-2 and TRBJ2-3; D is undetermined. Per the germline V gene, CDR1 is SGHAT and CDR2 is FQNNGV. There are 13 residues in the CDR3. V shed 5 bases and J shed 5 bases, with 11 bases lying between them. CDR3 DNA: TGTGCCAGCAGCACCCCGACGGGAGATACGCAGTATTTT. Protein product: CASSTPTGDTQYF.